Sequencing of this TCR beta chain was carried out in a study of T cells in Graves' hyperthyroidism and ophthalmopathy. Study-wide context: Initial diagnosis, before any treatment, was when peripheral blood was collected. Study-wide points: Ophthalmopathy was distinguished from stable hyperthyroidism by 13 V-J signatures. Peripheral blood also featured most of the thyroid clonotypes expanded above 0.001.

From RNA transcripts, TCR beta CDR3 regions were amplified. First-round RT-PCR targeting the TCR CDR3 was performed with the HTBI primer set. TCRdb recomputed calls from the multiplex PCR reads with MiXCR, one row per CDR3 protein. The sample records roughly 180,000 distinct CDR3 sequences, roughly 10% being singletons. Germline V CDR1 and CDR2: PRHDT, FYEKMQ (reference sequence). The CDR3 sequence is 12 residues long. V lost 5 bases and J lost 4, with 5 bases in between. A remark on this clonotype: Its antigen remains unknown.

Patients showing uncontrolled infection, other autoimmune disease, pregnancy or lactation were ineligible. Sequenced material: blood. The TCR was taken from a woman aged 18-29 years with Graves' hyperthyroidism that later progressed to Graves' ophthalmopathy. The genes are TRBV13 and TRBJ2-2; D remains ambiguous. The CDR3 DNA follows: TGTGCCAGCAGCCAACTCACCGGGGAGCTGTTTTTT. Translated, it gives CASSQLTGELFF.